This passage covers 5 T cell receptor beta chains from one sample sequenced in a study of type 1 and type 2 diabetes patients. PCR was run on genomic DNA. Amplification of the beta chain CDR3 used 30 forward and 13 reverse multiplex primers. TCRdb passed the multiplex PCR reads through MiXCR, listing each CDR3 protein once. This table has 250,000 or so distinct CDR3 sequences, around 50% appearing once. The sequenced sample consisted of peripheral blood mononuclear cells (PBMCs). All receptors derive from a man aged 18 to 30 with type 2 diabetes.

The chain has TRBV9 and TRBJ2-5; D call uncertain. The end of the DNA is better explained by TRBJ2-3, so the J call may be wrong. Germline CDR1 reads SGDLS; CDR2 reads YYNGEE. The CDR3 has 13 residues. The CDR3 is CASSVEFIDTQYF. The DNA of the CDR3 is TGTGCCAGCAGCGTAGAGTTCATAGATACGCAGTATTTT.

The chain combines TRBV19 with TRBJ1-2; D may be TRBD1 (6 bases). Looked up from germline, CDR1 is LNHDA and CDR2 is SQIVND (reference sequence). The CDR3 runs 18 residues. V lost 10 bases and J 3 bases, leaving 30 bases between the germline ends. Written as DNA, the CDR3 is TGTGCCACTAAAAAAGTGGCGGGGAGTTGGGGGCTCGACTATGGCTACACCTTC. Its protein product is CATKKVAGSWGLDYGYTF. The full variable domain, with the rest looked up from reference TRBV19 and TRBJ1-2, is DGGITQSPKYLFRKEGQNVTLSCEQNLNHDAMYWYRQDPGQGLRLIYYSQIVNDFQKGDIAEGYSVSREKKESFPLTVTSAQKNPTAFYLCATKKVAGSWGLDYGYTFGSGTRLTVV.

V gene TRBV7-2 combines with J gene TRBJ2-7; D call uncertain. The germline V and J ends were trimmed by 5 bases and 9 bases, with 17 bases remaining between them. Per germline, CDR1 SGHTA and CDR2 FQGNSA. The CDR3 runs to 13 residues. CDR3 sequence reads: CASSGSSLRPQYF. CDR3 nucleotide sequence: TGTGCCAGCAGCGGATCCTCACTCCGACCGCAGTACTTC.

The rearrangement links TRBV5-1 to TRBJ2-1, with 13 bases fitting TRBD2. CDR3 length equals 15 residues. CDR1 is SGHRS, CDR2 YFSETQ, per germline. V shed 5 bases and J 7 bases; nucleotides not matched to a gene: 6. CDR3 region: CASRLAGGASNEQFF. Written as DNA, the CDR3 is TGCGCCAGCAGACTAGCGGGGGGGGCGAGTAATGAGCAGTTCTTC.

This clonotype appeared many times. The genes are TRBV6-1 and TRBJ2-7, with TRBD2 matching over 12 bases. CDR1 is MNHNS and CDR2 is SASEGT in the germline V gene. With 4 bases clipped from V and 3 bases from J, the junction kept 7 bases outside the gene matches. This CDR3 region has 16 residues. The CDR3 DNA is TGTGCCAGCAGTGGGGGGACTAGCGGGTTCCACTACGAGCAGTACTTC. Residues: CASSGGTSGFHYEQYF.